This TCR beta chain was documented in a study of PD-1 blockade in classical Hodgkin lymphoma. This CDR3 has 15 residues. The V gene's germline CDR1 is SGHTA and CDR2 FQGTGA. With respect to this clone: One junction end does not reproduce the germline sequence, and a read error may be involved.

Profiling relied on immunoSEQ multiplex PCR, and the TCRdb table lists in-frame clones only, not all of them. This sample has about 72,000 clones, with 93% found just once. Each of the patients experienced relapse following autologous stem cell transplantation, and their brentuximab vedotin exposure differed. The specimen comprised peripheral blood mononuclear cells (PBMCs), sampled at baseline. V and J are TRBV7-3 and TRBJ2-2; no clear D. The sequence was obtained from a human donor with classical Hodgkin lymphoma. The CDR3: CVSSLGQTNTGELFF. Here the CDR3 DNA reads TGTGTCAGCAGCTTAGGGCAAACGAACACCGGGGAGCTGTTTTTT.